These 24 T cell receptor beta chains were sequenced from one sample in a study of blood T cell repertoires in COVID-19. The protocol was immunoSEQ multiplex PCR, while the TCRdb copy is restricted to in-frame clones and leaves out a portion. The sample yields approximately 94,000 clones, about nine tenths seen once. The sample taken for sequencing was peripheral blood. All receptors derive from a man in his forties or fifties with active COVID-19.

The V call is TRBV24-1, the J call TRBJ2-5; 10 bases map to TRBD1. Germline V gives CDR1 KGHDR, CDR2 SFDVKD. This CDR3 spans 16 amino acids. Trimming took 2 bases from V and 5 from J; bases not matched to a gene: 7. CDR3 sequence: CATSDSDRGRYETQYF. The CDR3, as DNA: TGTGCCACCAGTGATTCGGACAGGGGGAGGTATGAGACCCAGTACTTC.

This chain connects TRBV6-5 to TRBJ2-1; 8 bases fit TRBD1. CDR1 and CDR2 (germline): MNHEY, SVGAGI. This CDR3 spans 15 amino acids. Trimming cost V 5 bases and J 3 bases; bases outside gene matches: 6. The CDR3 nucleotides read TGTGCCAGCAGTCCAGACAGGGGAATCTACAATGAGCAGTTCTTC. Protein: CASSPDRGIYNEQFF.

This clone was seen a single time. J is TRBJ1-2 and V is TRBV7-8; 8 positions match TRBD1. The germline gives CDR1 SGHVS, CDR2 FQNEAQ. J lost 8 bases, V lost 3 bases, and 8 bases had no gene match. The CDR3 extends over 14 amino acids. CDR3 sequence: CASSFRDRGGGYTF. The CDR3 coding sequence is TGTGCCAGCAGCTTCCGAGACAGGGGTGGGGGCTACACCTTC.

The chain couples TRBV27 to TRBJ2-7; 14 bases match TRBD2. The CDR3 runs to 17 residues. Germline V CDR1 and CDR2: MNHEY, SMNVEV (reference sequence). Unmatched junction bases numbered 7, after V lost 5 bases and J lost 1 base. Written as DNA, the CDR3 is TGTGCCAGCAGTCCGGGACTAGCGGGGGCCCGATCCTACGAGCAGTACTTC. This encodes CASSPGLAGARSYEQYF.

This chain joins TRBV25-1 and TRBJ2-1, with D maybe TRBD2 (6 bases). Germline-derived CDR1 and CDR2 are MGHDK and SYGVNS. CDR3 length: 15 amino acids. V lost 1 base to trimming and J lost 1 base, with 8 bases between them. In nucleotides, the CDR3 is TGTGCCAGCAGTGAATTGCGGGGTTCCTACAATGAGCAGTTCTTC. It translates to CASSELRGSYNEQFF.

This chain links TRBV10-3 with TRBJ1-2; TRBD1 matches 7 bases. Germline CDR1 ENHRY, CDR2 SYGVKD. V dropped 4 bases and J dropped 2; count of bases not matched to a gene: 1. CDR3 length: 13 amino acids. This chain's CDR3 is CAISVTGNYGYTF. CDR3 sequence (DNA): TGTGCCATCAGTGTGACAGGGAACTATGGCTACACCTTC.

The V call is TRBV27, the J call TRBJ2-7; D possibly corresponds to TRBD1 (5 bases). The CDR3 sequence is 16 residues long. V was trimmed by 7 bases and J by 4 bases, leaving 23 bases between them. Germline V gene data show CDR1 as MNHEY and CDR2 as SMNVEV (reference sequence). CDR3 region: CASTYNQGKDRYEQYV. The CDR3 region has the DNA TGTGCCAGCACCTACAACCAGGGTAAGGATCGTTACGAGCAGTACGTC.

CDR3 nucleotide sequence: TGTGCCAGCAGTTACTTGGGCAGGGTGCTTTCAGAAGCTTTCTTT. It specifies CASSYLGRVLSEAFF. The chain carries TRBV6-5 and TRBJ1-1; a possible D gene is TRBD1 (5 bases). Trimming left V 1 base short and J 8 bases short, with 17 bases between. The CDR3 has 15 amino acids. From germline, CDR1 is MNHEY and CDR2 SVGAGI.

CDR3 DNA: TGTGCCAGCAGCACTGGGACTAGCGGGAGTAGGGGCTCCTACGAGCAGTACGTC. This encodes CASSTGTSGSRGSYEQYV. The gene calls are TRBV11-2 and TRBJ2-7, with 14 bases identical to TRBD2. From germline, CDR1 is SGHAT and CDR2 FQNNGV. The CDR3 is 18 amino acids. V shed 5 bases and J 0 bases; nucleotides not matched to a gene: 9.

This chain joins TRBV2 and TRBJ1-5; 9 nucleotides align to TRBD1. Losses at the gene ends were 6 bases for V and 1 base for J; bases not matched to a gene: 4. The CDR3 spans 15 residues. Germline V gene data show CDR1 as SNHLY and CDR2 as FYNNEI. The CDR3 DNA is TGTGCCAGCAGACGACAGGGGGGAAGCAATCAGCCCCAGCATTTT. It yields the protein CASRRQGGSNQPQHF.

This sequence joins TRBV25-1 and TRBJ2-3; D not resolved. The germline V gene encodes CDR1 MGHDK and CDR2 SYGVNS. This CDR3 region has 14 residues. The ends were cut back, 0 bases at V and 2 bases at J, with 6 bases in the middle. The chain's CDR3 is CASSEYGFTDTQYF. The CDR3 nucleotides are TGTGCCAGCAGTGAATACGGGTTCACAGATACGCAGTATTTT.

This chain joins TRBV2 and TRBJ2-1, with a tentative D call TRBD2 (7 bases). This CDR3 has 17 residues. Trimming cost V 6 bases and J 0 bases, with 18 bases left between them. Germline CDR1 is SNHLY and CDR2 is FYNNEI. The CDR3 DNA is TGTGCCAGCAGGGGGGGACAAGTAGCGGGCTCCTACAATGAGCAGTTCTTC. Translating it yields CASRGGQVAGSYNEQFF.

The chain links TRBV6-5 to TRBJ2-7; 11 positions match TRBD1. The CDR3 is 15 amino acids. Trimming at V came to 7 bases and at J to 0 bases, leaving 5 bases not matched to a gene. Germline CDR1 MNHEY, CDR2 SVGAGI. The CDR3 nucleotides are TGTGCCAGCAAGGCCGGGACAGGGGGCTCCTACGAGCAGTACTTC. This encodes CASKAGTGGSYEQYF.

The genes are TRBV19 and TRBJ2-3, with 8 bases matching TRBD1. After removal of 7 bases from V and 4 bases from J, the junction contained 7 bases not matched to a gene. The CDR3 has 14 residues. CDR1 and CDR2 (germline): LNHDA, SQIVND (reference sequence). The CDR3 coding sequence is TGTGCCAGTAAGGACGGACAGGGCCCAGATACGCAGTATTTT. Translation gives CASKDGQGPDTQYF.

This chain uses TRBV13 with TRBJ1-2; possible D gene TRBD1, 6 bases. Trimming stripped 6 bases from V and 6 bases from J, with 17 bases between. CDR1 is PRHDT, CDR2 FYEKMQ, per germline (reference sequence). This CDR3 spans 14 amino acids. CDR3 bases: TGTGCCAGCAGTTCAGGGGACCGTCTCGATGGCTACACCTTC. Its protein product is CASSSGDRLDGYTF.

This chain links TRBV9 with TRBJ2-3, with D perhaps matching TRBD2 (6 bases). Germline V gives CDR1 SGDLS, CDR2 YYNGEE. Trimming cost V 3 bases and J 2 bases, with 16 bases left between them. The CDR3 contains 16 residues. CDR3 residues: CASSAGTLSFTDTQYF. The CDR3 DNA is TGTGCCAGCAGCGCCGGGACTCTATCCTTCACAGATACGCAGTATTTT.

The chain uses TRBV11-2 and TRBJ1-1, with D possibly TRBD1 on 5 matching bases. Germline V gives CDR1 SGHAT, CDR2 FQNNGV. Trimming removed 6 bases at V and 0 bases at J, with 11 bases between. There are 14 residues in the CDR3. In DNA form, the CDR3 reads TGTGCCAGCAGTCTGACAGACATGAACACTGAAGCTTTCTTT. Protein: CASSLTDMNTEAFF.

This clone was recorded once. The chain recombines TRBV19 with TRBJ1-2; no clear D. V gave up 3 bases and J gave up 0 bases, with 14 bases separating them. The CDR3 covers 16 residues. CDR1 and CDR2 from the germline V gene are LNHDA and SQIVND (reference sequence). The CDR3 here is CASSISPPETNYGYTF. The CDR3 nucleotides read TGTGCCAGTAGTATTAGCCCGCCAGAAACTAACTATGGCTACACCTTC.

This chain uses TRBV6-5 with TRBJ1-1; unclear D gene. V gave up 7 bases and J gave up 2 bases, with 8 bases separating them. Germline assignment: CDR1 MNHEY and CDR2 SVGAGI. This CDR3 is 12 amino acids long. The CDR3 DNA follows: TGTGCCAGCATCGCGGGTAACACTGAAGCTTTCTTT. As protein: CASIAGNTEAFF.

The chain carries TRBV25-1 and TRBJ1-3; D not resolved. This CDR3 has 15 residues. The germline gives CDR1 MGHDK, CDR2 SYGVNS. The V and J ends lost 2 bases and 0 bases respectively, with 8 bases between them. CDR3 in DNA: TGTGCCAGCAGTGAACACACAATCTCTGGAAACACCATATATTTT. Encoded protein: CASSEHTISGNTIYF.

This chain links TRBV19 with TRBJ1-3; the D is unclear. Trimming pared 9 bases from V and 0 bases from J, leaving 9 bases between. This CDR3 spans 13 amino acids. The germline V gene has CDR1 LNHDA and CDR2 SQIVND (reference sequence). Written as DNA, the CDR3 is TGTGCCAGCACGTTGAGCTCTGGAAACACCATATATTTT. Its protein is CASTLSSGNTIYF.

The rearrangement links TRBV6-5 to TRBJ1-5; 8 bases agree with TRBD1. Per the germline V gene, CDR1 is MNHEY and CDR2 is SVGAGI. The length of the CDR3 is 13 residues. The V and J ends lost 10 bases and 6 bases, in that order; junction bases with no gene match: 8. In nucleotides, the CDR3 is TGTGCCACCGGTCAGGGGGCAGGTCAGCCCCAGCATTTT. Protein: CATGQGAGQPQHF.

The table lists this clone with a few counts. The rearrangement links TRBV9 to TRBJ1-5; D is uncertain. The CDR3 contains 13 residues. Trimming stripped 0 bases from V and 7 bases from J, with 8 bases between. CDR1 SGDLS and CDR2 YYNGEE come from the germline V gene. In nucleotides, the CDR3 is TGTGCCAGCAGCGTAGGGGTGACACAGCCCCAGCATTTT. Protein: CASSVGVTQPQHF.

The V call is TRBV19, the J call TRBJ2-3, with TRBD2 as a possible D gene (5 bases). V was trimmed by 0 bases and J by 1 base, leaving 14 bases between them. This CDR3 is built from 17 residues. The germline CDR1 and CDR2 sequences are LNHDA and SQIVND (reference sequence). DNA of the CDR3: TGTGCCAGTAGTATAGATTCGGGATACGGGGGCACAGATACGCAGTATTTT. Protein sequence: CASSIDSGYGGTDTQYF.